The 27 T cell receptor beta chains below were found in one sample sequenced in a study of response to subunit inactivated influenza vaccine. TCRdb analysed the RT-PCR reads with MiXCR anew, one entry per CDR3 protein. The sample yields around 500,000 distinct CDR3 sequences, approximately 11% seen once. The sequencing here drew on PBMCs from blood, taken about 40 days after vaccination. The receptors come from a man over 45 who received an inactivated influenza vaccine.

This clonotype was picked up many times. This chain joins TRBV5-5 and TRBJ2-7; D is unresolved. V was pared by 2 bases and J by 3 bases, with 18 bases between. Germline V gene sequence: CDR1 SGHKS, CDR2 YYEKEE (reference sequence). This CDR3 spans 16 amino acids. The CDR3 reads CASSLGEWMRDYEQYF. Written as DNA, the CDR3 is TGTGCCAGCAGCTTAGGAGAATGGATGAGAGACTACGAGCAGTACTTC.

V and J are TRBV9 and TRBJ2-1, with D tentatively TRBD2 (7 bases). The CDR3 spans 15 residues. Per germline, CDR1 SGDLS and CDR2 YYNGEE. V was cut by 4 bases and J by 4 bases, with 15 bases left in between. Here the CDR3 reads CASSPQGGGYNEQFF. The CDR3 nucleotides read TGTGCCAGCAGCCCGCAGGGAGGGGGGTACAATGAGCAGTTCTTC.

This clonotype showed up just a few times. CDR3 sequence (DNA): TGCAGTGCTAGTGCATTTAGCGGGAATCAGGCTGAGCAGTTCTTC. This codes for CSASAFSGNQAEQFF. The chain links TRBV20-1 to TRBJ2-1; 8 bases fit TRBD2. CDR1 and CDR2 (germline): DFQATT, SNEGSKA (reference sequence). V was clipped by 3 bases and J by 9 bases; unmatched bases: 13. CDR3 length: 15 residues.

This clonotype was counted many times. J is TRBJ1-1 and V is TRBV6-5, with unresolved D. Per the germline V gene, CDR1 is MNHEY and CDR2 is SVGAGI. Trimming took off 2 bases at V and 0 bases at J, with 7 bases between the two ends. The CDR3 consists of 14 residues. The CDR3 reads CASSYGRMNTEAFF. The CDR3 bases are TGTGCCAGCAGTTACGGACGGATGAACACTGAAGCTTTCTTT.

This clonotype was counted a few times. This chain connects TRBV4-3 to TRBJ2-3; D is perhaps TRBD1 or TRBD2 (5 bases each). Germline CDR1 reads LGHNA; CDR2 reads YSLEER. CDR3 length: 17 amino acids. Trimming took off 1 base at V and 5 bases at J, with 19 bases between the two ends. CDR3 sequence reads: CASSQAWDRRREDTQYF. The CDR3 DNA reads as TGCGCCAGCAGCCAAGCGTGGGACCGCCGCCGGGAAGATACGCAGTATTTT.

This clonotype has a count of ten or more. The chain joins TRBV12-3 or TRBV12-4 to TRBJ2-7, with 8 bases aligning to TRBD2. V dropped 3 bases and J dropped 0; count of bases not matched to a gene: 1. The CDR3 runs 14 residues. The CDR3 sequence: CASSFGGGSYEQYF. The CDR3 nucleotides are TGTGCCAGCAGTTTCGGGGGGGGCTCCTACGAGCAGTACTTC.

This chain uses TRBV7-2 with TRBJ2-7; no clear D. The V end lost 2 bases, the J end lost 2 bases, and 16 bases lay between the germline ends. This CDR3 is 16 amino acids long. Germline CDR1 and CDR2: SGHTA and FQGNSA. The CDR3 here is CASSLFRGVSTYEQYF. The CDR3 DNA reads TGTGCCAGCAGCTTATTTCGAGGTGTGAGCACCTACGAGCAGTACTTC.

This clonotype was seen repeatedly, ten times or more. This chain joins TRBV20-1 and TRBJ2-7, with TRBD1 matching 9 bases. V was clipped by 0 bases and J by 4 bases; unmatched bases: 7. CDR3 length: 15 amino acids. CDR1 DFQATT and CDR2 SNEGSKA come from the germline V gene (reference sequence). CDR3 DNA sequence: TGCAGTGCTAGAGATAGGGGGACAGGGAAATACGAGCAGTACTTC. Translation: CSARDRGTGKYEQYF.

V and J are TRBV4-1 and TRBJ2-7, with 8 bases matching TRBD1. The V gene's germline CDR1 is MGHRA and CDR2 YSYEKL. The CDR3 runs to 16 residues. Germline trimming cut 4 bases from V and 4 bases from J; bases unmatched to any gene: 12. CDR3 region: CASSLEPGTGNYEQYF. The CDR3 region has the DNA TGCGCCAGCAGCCTAGAGCCCGGGACAGGCAATTACGAGCAGTACTTC.

V gene TRBV29-1 combines with J gene TRBJ2-5; D is unresolved. CDR3 length: 11 residues. Trimming stripped 5 bases from V and 5 bases from J, with 9 bases between. Germline loops: CDR1 SQVTM, CDR2 ANQGSEA. The CDR3 nucleotides read TGCAGCGTTTACTGGGTGGAGACCCAGTACTTC. This encodes CSVYWVETQYF.

This clonotype occurred many times. V and J are TRBV5-5 and TRBJ2-2; 11 positions match TRBD1. In germline, CDR1 is SGHKS, CDR2 YYEKEE (reference sequence). The trim removed 0 bases at V and 7 bases at J, leaving 5 bases unmatched. The CDR3 sequence is 16 residues long. The CDR3 region is CASSLAGQGAIGELFF. For the CDR3, the DNA is TGTGCCAGCAGCTTGGCCGGACAGGGGGCCATCGGGGAGCTGTTTTTT.

This clonotype was picked up a small number of times. V usage is TRBV20-1 and J usage is TRBJ2-1; 8 bases agree with TRBD2. The germline gives CDR1 DFQATT, CDR2 SNEGSKA (reference sequence). This CDR3 comprises 19 residues. The ends lost 0 bases at V and 2 bases at J; junction bases unmatched: 15. The CDR3 bases are TGCAGTGCTAGAGATCGTAACAAAAGCGGGAGAAGGGCCTACAATGAGCAGTTCTTC. Protein product: CSARDRNKSGRRAYNEQFF.

This clonotype was picked up many times. The V call is TRBV20-1, the J call TRBJ2-4; 7 bases map to TRBD1. The CDR3 has 15 amino acids. The junction had 3 bases not matched to a gene; V was cut back by 0 bases and J by 1 base. Germline CDR1 DFQATT, CDR2 SNEGSKA (reference sequence). The CDR3 region has the DNA TGCAGTGCTAGAGACGGACAGGTCGCCAAAAACATTCAGTACTTC. Residues: CSARDGQVAKNIQYF.

As concerns this clonotype: One end of the junction does not line up with germline, which may come from a read error. The chain is built from TRBV7-2 and TRBJ1-3; D gene unclear. Germline assignment: CDR1 SGHTA and CDR2 FQGNSA. The CDR3 covers 12 residues. CDR3 loop: CASSFLSNTIYF. The CDR3 bases are TGCGCCAGCAGCTTTTTGAGTAACACCATATATTTT.

In its sample, this clonotype was seen many times. This chain joins TRBV29-1 and TRBJ2-1; 7 bases align to TRBD1. This CDR3 region has 13 residues. J gave up 9 bases and V 6 bases, and 11 bases lay outside the gene matches. From germline, CDR1 is SQVTM and CDR2 ANQGSEA. DNA for the CDR3: TGCAGCGTACGCACGACAGGGAACTTTGAGCAGTTCTTC. As protein: CSVRTTGNFEQFF.

This clonotype has a handful of counts. The chain recombines TRBV20-1 with TRBJ2-2; D tentatively fits TRBD1 or TRBD2 (5 bases each). The V and J ends lost 2 bases and 4 bases respectively, with 11 bases between them. The V gene's germline CDR1 is DFQATT and CDR2 SNEGSKA (reference sequence). CDR3 length equals 14 residues. The CDR3: CSARRDRGTGELFF. The CDR3 coding sequence is TGCAGTGCTAGACGGGACCGGGGCACCGGGGAGCTGTTTTTT.

The chain joins TRBV20-1 to TRBJ1-4, with D unresolved. Looked up from germline, CDR1 is DFQATT and CDR2 is SNEGSKA (reference sequence). CDR3 length: 13 amino acids. V dropped 6 bases and J dropped 7 bases, with 15 bases sitting between them. The CDR3 protein is CSAKGGMSEKLFF. DNA of the CDR3: TGCAGTGCAAAGGGTGGTATGAGTGAAAAACTGTTTTTT.

The V gene is TRBV6-5, the J gene TRBJ2-7; TRBD1 aligns across 7 bases. The CDR3 consists of 13 residues. V gave up 4 bases and J gave up 6 bases; unmatched junction bases: 6. Per the germline V gene, CDR1 is MNHEY and CDR2 is SVGAGI. CDR3 sequence: CASSSNRGSEQYF. Here the CDR3 DNA reads TGTGCCAGCAGTTCTAACAGGGGCTCCGAGCAGTACTTC.

This clonotype has more than one count but fewer than ten. The rearrangement joins TRBV20-1 to TRBJ2-1, with TRBD2 matching over 12 bases. This CDR3 spans 17 amino acids. Germline V gene data show CDR1 as DFQATT and CDR2 as SNEGSKA (reference sequence). Trimming took 0 bases from V and 9 from J; bases not matched to a gene: 12. The CDR3 reads CSARDILAGGPGSEQFF. CDR3 bases: TGCAGTGCTAGAGATATACTAGCGGGAGGCCCGGGGAGTGAGCAGTTCTTC.

This clonotype occurred a few times. The DNA for the CDR3 is TGTGCCAGCAGCTCTCAACTCAGGGTGGGCGAGCAGTTCTTC. This gives the protein CASSSQLRVGEQFF. This chain connects TRBV5-6 to TRBJ2-1; TRBD1 might be the D (5 bases). CDR1 and CDR2 (germline): SGHDT, YYEEEE. V was trimmed by 3 bases and J by 10 bases, leaving 17 bases between them. The CDR3 extends over 14 amino acids.

This clonotype was counted only a few times. The chain links TRBV5-1 to TRBJ2-7; either TRBD1 or TRBD2 may supply D (5 bases each). The CDR3 contains 16 residues. Trimming took 0 bases from V and 1 from J, leaving 14 bases between them. The germline V gene encodes CDR1 SGHRS and CDR2 YFSETQ. The CDR3 sequence is CASSLGGTVRSYEQYF. DNA of the CDR3: TGCGCCAGCAGCTTGGGGGGGACGGTGAGGTCCTACGAGCAGTACTTC.

This sequence joins TRBV27 and TRBJ2-5, with 7 bases identical to TRBD2. V dropped 2 bases and J dropped 4; count of bases not matched to a gene: 4. CDR3 size: 14 residues. Germline CDR1 reads MNHEY; CDR2 reads SMNVEV (reference sequence). CDR3 region: CASSLNGGTETQYF. For the CDR3, the DNA is TGTGCCAGCAGTTTAAACGGGGGGACAGAGACCCAGTACTTC.

The chain has TRBV18 and TRBJ2-7; D is perhaps TRBD1 (5 bases). The V end lost 5 bases, the J end lost 1 base, and 15 bases lay between the germline ends. The length of the CDR3 is 15 residues. CDR1 KGHSH and CDR2 LQKENI come from the germline V gene. The CDR3 DNA sequence: TGTGCCAGCTCAACAACGACAGTACCGTCCTACGAGCAGTACTTC. It translates to CASSTTTVPSYEQYF.

This clonotype was picked up a small number of times. This sequence joins TRBV20-1 and TRBJ1-5; perhaps TRBD1 as D (5 bases). This CDR3 comprises 14 residues. From germline, CDR1 is DFQATT and CDR2 SNEGSKA (reference sequence). Trimming stripped 6 bases from V and 1 base from J, with 13 bases between. The CDR3 region has the DNA TGCAGTGCCACAAGGGGAGCGAGCAATCAGCCCCAGCATTTT. It yields the protein CSATRGASNQPQHF.

This clonotype showed up just a few times. The chain has TRBV30 and TRBJ1-1, with D possibly matching TRBD1 (6 bases). The germline V gene encodes CDR1 GTSNPN and CDR2 SVGIG (reference sequence). The length of the CDR3 is 20 residues. The V end was cut by 0 bases, the J end by 2 bases, with 28 bases between. CDR3 sequence: CAWSVLRTVRGTGDNTEAFF. In DNA, the CDR3 is TGTGCCTGGAGTGTACTAAGAACGGTCAGGGGTACGGGGGATAACACTGAAGCTTTCTTT. The full variable domain, in which reference TRBV30 and TRBJ1-1 provide the parts outside the CDR3, is SQTIHQWPATLVQPVGSPLSLECTVEGTSNPNLYWYRQAAGRGLQLLFYSVGIGQISSEVPQNLSASRPQDRQFILSSKKLLLSDSGFYLCAWSVLRTVRGTGDNTEAFFGQGTRLTVV.

This clonotype was observed a handful of times. The gene calls are TRBV20-1 and TRBJ2-5, with 9 bases that match TRBD2. Germline assignment: CDR1 DFQATT and CDR2 SNEGSKA (reference sequence). The CDR3 is 16 amino acids. V lost 3 bases, J lost 0 bases, and 8 bases stayed unmatched. The CDR3 loop reads CSASNKRGAYQETQYF. For the CDR3, the DNA is TGCAGTGCTAGTAACAAGCGGGGGGCGTACCAAGAGACCCAGTACTTC.

This clonotype appeared a few times. Its ends do not fully match the called genes, so a read error is possible. This chain connects TRBV5-1 to TRBJ1-1; D may be TRBD1 (5 bases). CDR3 size: 11 residues. Germline CDR1 and CDR2: SGHRS and YFSETQ. Here the CDR3 DNA reads TGCGCCAGCAGCCACGGGGGAGGACCCGTTTTT. This gives the protein CASSHGGGPVF.